A selection of T cell receptor beta chains follows, all from one sample in a study of blood T cell repertoires in COVID-19. Profiled with immunoSEQ multiplex PCR; TCRdb holds only in-frame clones, not every one. The table shows about 83,000 clones, with about 82% occurring only once. Sequencing was performed on peripheral blood. These TCRs come from an elderly woman with acute or convalescent COVID-19. Both conserved end residues are part of each CDR3. Each record gives: J gene, clone size, V gene, CDR3 protein. A clone size is listed for some rows: how often the clone was seen (once, few, many), or a class if it is expanded.

j_gene: TRBJ2-2; abundance: few; v_gene: TRBV18; CDR3aa: CASSLRGRQGMGELFF
j_gene: TRBJ2-5; abundance: .; v_gene: TRBV2; CDR3aa: CASTSPGYPLRQETQYF
j_gene: TRBJ2-6; abundance: .; v_gene: TRBV18; CDR3aa: CASSQDRASGANVLTF
j_gene: TRBJ2-5; abundance: .; v_gene: TRBV4-2; CDR3aa: CASSPGGGARRETQYF
j_gene: TRBJ2-5; abundance: few; v_gene: TRBV2; CDR3aa: CASDRDGETQYF
j_gene: TRBJ2-5; abundance: .; v_gene: TRBV6-5; CDR3aa: CASSYEDRLGGGTQYF
j_gene: TRBJ1-4; abundance: .; v_gene: TRBV19; CDR3aa: CASSTPTGAEKLFF
j_gene: TRBJ2-1; abundance: few; v_gene: TRBV11-2; CDR3aa: CASSADRGPYNEQFF
j_gene: TRBJ1-5; abundance: .; v_gene: TRBV12-3/TRBV12-4; CDR3aa: CASSGLRQPQHF
j_gene: TRBJ2-5; abundance: .; v_gene: TRBV24-1; CDR3aa: CATSDPGTGQETQYF
j_gene: TRBJ2-3; abundance: .; v_gene: TRBV20-1; CDR3aa: CSASPGLAGTSSTDTQYF
j_gene: TRBJ2-1; abundance: .; v_gene: TRBV9; CDR3aa: CASSVLTSGSNEQFF
j_gene: TRBJ1-2; abundance: .; v_gene: TRBV7-8; CDR3aa: CASSLGGPGHGNYGYTF
j_gene: TRBJ2-1; abundance: .; v_gene: TRBV19; CDR3aa: CASRHPGGGARNEQFF
j_gene: TRBJ1-5; abundance: .; v_gene: TRBV11-3; CDR3aa: CASSPGTGNQPQHF
j_gene: TRBJ2-7; abundance: .; v_gene: TRBV6-6; CDR3aa: CASSSYAYEQYF
j_gene: TRBJ1-5; abundance: few; v_gene: TRBV27; CDR3aa: CASSLGLSNQPQHF
j_gene: TRBJ1-2; abundance: .; v_gene: TRBV6-5; CDR3aa: CASSSRMTGNYGYTF
j_gene: TRBJ1-4; abundance: .; v_gene: TRBV29-1; CDR3aa: CSVERPEGEKLFF
j_gene: TRBJ1-1; abundance: .; v_gene: TRBV19; CDR3aa: CASSIQGVYTEAFF
j_gene: TRBJ2-6; abundance: .; v_gene: TRBV19; CDR3aa: CASRTVPSGANVLTF
j_gene: TRBJ2-7; abundance: once; v_gene: TRBV6-5; CDR3aa: CASSYLAGANGEQYF
j_gene: TRBJ2-4; abundance: .; v_gene: TRBV7-2; CDR3aa: CASSAQRGGLSVQYF
j_gene: TRBJ1-1; abundance: .; v_gene: TRBV6-5; CDR3aa: CASREPLRSRGEAFF
j_gene: TRBJ1-1; abundance: .; v_gene: TRBV6-5; CDR3aa: CASSYRYENTEAFF
j_gene: TRBJ2-2; abundance: .; v_gene: TRBV24-1; CDR3aa: CATSASTVAGELFF
j_gene: TRBJ1-1; abundance: .; v_gene: TRBV6-2/TRBV6-3; CDR3aa: CASSLRSRRGAFF
j_gene: TRBJ2-7; abundance: .; v_gene: TRBV29-1; CDR3aa: CSVGGAYEQYF
j_gene: TRBJ1-6; abundance: once; v_gene: TRBV7-6; CDR3aa: CASSPGSGDALGSSPLHF
j_gene: TRBJ1-2; abundance: .; v_gene: TRBV15; CDR3aa: CATSNQNEIYGYTF
j_gene: TRBJ2-5; abundance: once; v_gene: TRBV3-1/TRBV3-2; CDR3aa: CASSQDPLAGVLQETQYF
j_gene: TRBJ2-7; abundance: .; v_gene: TRBV6-5; CDR3aa: CASQEALTHEQYF
j_gene: TRBJ1-3; abundance: .; v_gene: TRBV19; CDR3aa: CASSIEGGPGNTIYF
j_gene: TRBJ2-7; abundance: few; v_gene: TRBV27; CDR3aa: CASSLRGLNEQYF
j_gene: TRBJ1-1; abundance: few; v_gene: TRBV7-9; CDR3aa: CASRADRPSEAFF
j_gene: TRBJ2-5; abundance: .; v_gene: TRBV4-2; CDR3aa: CASSQESVPETQYF
j_gene: TRBJ1-6; abundance: .; v_gene: TRBV5-4; CDR3aa: CASSLEAVENSPLHF
j_gene: TRBJ1-3; abundance: .; v_gene: TRBV6-5; CDR3aa: CASTTGGRGNTIYF
j_gene: TRBJ2-6; abundance: .; v_gene: TRBV12-5; CDR3aa: CASGRLSGANVLTF
j_gene: TRBJ2-5; abundance: .; v_gene: TRBV28; CDR3aa: CASSPRPGTGSRETQYF
j_gene: TRBJ2-1; abundance: .; v_gene: TRBV5-4; CDR3aa: CASSSTDRANNEQFF
j_gene: TRBJ2-1; abundance: .; v_gene: TRBV6-5; CDR3aa: CASYIDRDEQFF
j_gene: TRBJ2-5; abundance: .; v_gene: TRBV3-1/TRBV3-2; CDR3aa: CASSQDGLNQETQYF
j_gene: TRBJ1-2; abundance: .; v_gene: TRBV2; CDR3aa: CASSEKGAVSGGYTF